The 4 T cell receptor beta chains reported below all come from one sample, sequenced in a study of cytomegalovirus exposure and HLA in healthy donors. Produced via immunoSEQ multiplex PCR; TCRdb's table is partial and in-frame only. The sample comprises 55,000 to 65,000 clones, 85% to 95% of which are singletons, and approximately 5% rests with the top ten. Sequencing was carried out using PBMCs. These receptors were collected from a woman under 30 in good health and CMV-seropositive.

The rearrangement links TRBV6-1 to TRBJ2-5, with 10 bases that match TRBD2. V lost 1 base, J lost 5 bases, and 4 bases stayed unmatched. Germline V gene lookup returns CDR1 MNHNS and CDR2 SASEGT. The CDR3 is made up of 15 amino acids. CDR3 sequence (DNA): TGTGCCAGCAGTGAAGAGCGGGGGGGCTGGGAGACCCAGTACTTC. Its protein product is CASSEERGGWETQYF.

This chain connects TRBV19 to TRBJ2-5; perhaps TRBD2 as D (5 bases). Trimming took 9 bases from V and 5 from J, leaving 19 bases between them. CDR1 LNHDA and CDR2 SQIVND come from the germline V gene (reference sequence). The CDR3 loop spans 14 amino acids. CDR3 loop: CASRSDWSKETQYF. The CDR3 nucleotides read TGTGCCAGCCGATCGGACTGGAGTAAGGAGACCCAGTACTTC.

This clone was observed once. The genes are TRBV5-1 and TRBJ1-6; possible D gene TRBD1, 5 bases. This CDR3 region has 17 residues. V lost 0 bases and J lost 8, with 18 bases in between. Germline assignment: CDR1 SGHRS and CDR2 YFSETQ. As DNA, the CDR3 is TGCGCCAGCAGCTTGGGTTTAAGGGGCCCGCCGGATTCACCCCTCCACTTT. This gives the protein CASSLGLRGPPDSPLHF.

A single count supports this clone. This chain links TRBV30 with TRBJ2-5, with 12 bases fitting TRBD2. V lost 0 bases to trimming and J lost 5 bases; unmatched junction nucleotides: 10. The CDR3 covers 17 residues. Germline-derived CDR1 and CDR2 are GTSNPN and SVGIG (reference sequence). This chain's CDR3 is CAWSVWLAGGVGETQYF. CDR3 DNA sequence: TGTGCCTGGAGTGTTTGGCTAGCGGGAGGGGTTGGGGAGACCCAGTACTTC. Full variable domain (missing parts from reference TRBV30 and TRBJ2-5): SQTIHQWPATLVQPVGSPLSLECTVEGTSNPNLYWYRQAAGRGLQLLFYSVGIGQISSEVPQNLSASRPQDRQFILSSKKLLLSDSGFYLCAWSVWLAGGVGETQYFGPGTRLLVL.